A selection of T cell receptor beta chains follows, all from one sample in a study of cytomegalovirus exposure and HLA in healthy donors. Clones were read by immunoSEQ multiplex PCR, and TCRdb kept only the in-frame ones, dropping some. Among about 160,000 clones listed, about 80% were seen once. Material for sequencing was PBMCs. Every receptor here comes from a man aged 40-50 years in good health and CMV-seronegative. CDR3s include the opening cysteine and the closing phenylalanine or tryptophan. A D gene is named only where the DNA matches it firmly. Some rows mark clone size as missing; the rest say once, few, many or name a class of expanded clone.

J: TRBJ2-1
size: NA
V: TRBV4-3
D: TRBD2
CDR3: CASSQGTSAYNEQFF
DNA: TGCGCCAGCAGCCAAGGGACTAGCGCCTACAATGAGCAGTTCTTC

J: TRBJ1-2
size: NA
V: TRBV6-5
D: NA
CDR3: CASTTTGNGYTF
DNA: TGTGCCAGCACTACTACAGGGAATGGCTACACCTTC

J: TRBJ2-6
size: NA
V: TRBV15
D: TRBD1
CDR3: CATSRDRRDSSSGANVLTF
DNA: TGTGCCACCAGCAGAGATAGAAGGGACAGTAGCTCTGGGGCCAACGTCCTGACTTTC

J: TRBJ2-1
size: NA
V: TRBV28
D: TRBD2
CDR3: CASSPPAGAYNEQFF
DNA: TGTGCCAGCAGTCCCCCAGCGGGAGCCTACAATGAGCAGTTCTTC

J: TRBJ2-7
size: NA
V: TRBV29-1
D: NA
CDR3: CSVKNRTRAFYEQYF
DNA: TGCAGCGTTAAAAACAGGACCCGCGCGTTCTACGAGCAGTACTTC

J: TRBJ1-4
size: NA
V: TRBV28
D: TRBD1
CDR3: CASSRQGDGKLFF
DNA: TGTGCCAGCAGCCGACAGGGGGACGGAAAACTGTTTTTT

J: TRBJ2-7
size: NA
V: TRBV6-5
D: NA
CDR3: CASSFDISSYEQYF
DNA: TGTGCCAGCAGTTTCGATATTAGCTCCTACGAGCAGTACTTC

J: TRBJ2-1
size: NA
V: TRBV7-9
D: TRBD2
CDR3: CASSSVPAGRYNEQFF
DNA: TGTGCCAGCAGCTCCGTGCCAGCGGGACGTTACAATGAGCAGTTCTTC

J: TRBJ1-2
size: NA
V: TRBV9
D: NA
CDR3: CASREGYGYTF
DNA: TGTGCCAGCAGGGAGGGATATGGCTACACCTTC

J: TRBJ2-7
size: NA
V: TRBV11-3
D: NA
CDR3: CASSLRGEDEQYF
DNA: TGTGCCAGCAGTCTCAGAGGGGAGGACGAGCAGTACTTC

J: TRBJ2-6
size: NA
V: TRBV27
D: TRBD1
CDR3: CASSRRQGLVSGANGLTF
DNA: TGTGCCAGCAGTCGACGACAGGGGTTGGTCTCTGGGGCCAACGGCCTGACTTTC

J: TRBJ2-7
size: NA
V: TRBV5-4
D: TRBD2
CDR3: CASSSGLVSYEQYF
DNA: TGTGCCAGCAGCTCTGGACTAGTGTCCTACGAGCAGTACTTC

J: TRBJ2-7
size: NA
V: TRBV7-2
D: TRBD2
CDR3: CASSGTSATYEQYF
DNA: TGTGCCAGCAGCGGGACTAGCGCTACCTACGAGCAGTACTTC

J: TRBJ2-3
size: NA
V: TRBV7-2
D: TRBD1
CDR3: CASSSRVGTEATDTQYF
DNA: TGTGCCAGCAGCTCCCGGGTCGGGACAGAAGCTACAGATACGCAGTATTTT

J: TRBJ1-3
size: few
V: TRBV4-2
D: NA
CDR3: CAIEAGNTIYF
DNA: TGTGCCATTGAGGCTGGAAACACCATATATTTT

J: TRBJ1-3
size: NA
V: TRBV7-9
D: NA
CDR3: CASSPIQGSGNTIYF
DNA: TGTGCCAGCAGCCCAATACAGGGCTCTGGAAACACCATATATTTT

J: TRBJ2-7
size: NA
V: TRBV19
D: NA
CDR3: CASSRDTSSYEQYF
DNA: TGTGCCAGTAGCCGGGACACGAGCTCCTACGAGCAGTACTTC

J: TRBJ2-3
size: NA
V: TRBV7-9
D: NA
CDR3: CASSSDRFVDTQYF
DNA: TGTGCCAGCAGCTCGGACAGATTCGTAGATACGCAGTATTTT

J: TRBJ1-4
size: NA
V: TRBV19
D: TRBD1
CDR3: CASSPTSPLRQGMDEKLFF
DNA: TGTGCCAGTAGTCCCACATCCCCCCTGCGACAGGGAATGGATGAAAAACTGTTTTTT

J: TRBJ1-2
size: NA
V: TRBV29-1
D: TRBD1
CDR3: CSVEGQGLNYGYTF
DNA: TGCAGCGTTGAAGGACAGGGGCTTAACTATGGCTACACCTTC